These T cell receptor beta chains were read from a single sample in a study of cytomegalovirus exposure and HLA in healthy donors. Measured with immunoSEQ multiplex PCR; TCRdb has only the in-frame clones, and not every one. The sample has 110,000 to 150,000 clones; 90% are singletons. The sequenced sample was PBMCs. The source of these receptors is a woman aged 25 to 45 in good health and CMV-seropositive. CDR3s include the opening cysteine and the closing phenylalanine or tryptophan. D genes are given only for firm matches. Clone size is not always given. Where it is, it says once, few, many or a class for expanded clones.

abundance: -
j_gene: TRBJ2-7
len: 14
v_gene: TRBV7-6
d_gene: -
CDR3aa: CASSSTVGGVGQYF
CDR3nt: TGTGCCAGCAGTTCTACTGTGGGGGGAGTCGGGCAGTACTTC

abundance: -
j_gene: TRBJ1-1
len: 13
v_gene: TRBV7-2
d_gene: -
CDR3aa: CASSFGENTEAFF
CDR3nt: TGTGCCAGCAGCTTCGGGGAGAACACTGAAGCTTTCTTT

abundance: once
j_gene: TRBJ2-5
len: 14
v_gene: TRBV7-3
d_gene: TRBD1
CDR3aa: CASSLTGGGETQYF
CDR3nt: TGTGCCAGCAGCTTGACAGGGGGCGGTGAGACCCAGTACTTC

abundance: -
j_gene: TRBJ2-5
len: 17
v_gene: TRBV4-1
d_gene: -
CDR3aa: CASSQDYRGLSGRTQYF
CDR3nt: TGCGCCAGCAGCCAAGATTACCGTGGACTATCTGGGCGGACCCAGTACTTC

abundance: -
j_gene: TRBJ2-1
len: 15
v_gene: TRBV7-8
d_gene: -
CDR3aa: CASSFNQGSYNEQFF
CDR3nt: TGTGCCAGCAGCTTCAACCAGGGATCCTACAATGAGCAGTTCTTC

abundance: -
j_gene: TRBJ1-2
len: 15
v_gene: TRBV6-1
d_gene: -
CDR3aa: CASSEAVGRRNGYTF
CDR3nt: TGTGCCAGCAGTGAAGCAGTTGGAAGGAGGAATGGCTACACCTTC

abundance: -
j_gene: TRBJ2-7
len: 13
v_gene: TRBV7-8
d_gene: -
CDR3aa: CASSDFPAGEQYF
CDR3nt: TGTGCCAGCAGCGACTTCCCCGCTGGGGAGCAGTACTTC

abundance: -
j_gene: TRBJ2-2
len: 19
v_gene: TRBV4-1
d_gene: TRBD2
CDR3aa: CASSLAGLAAGGGLGELFF
CDR3nt: TGCGCCAGCAGCCTCGCGGGACTAGCGGCGGGGGGTGGTTTAGGGGAGCTGTTTTTT

abundance: -
j_gene: TRBJ1-5
len: 15
v_gene: TRBV5-1
d_gene: -
CDR3aa: CASSERGGSNQPQHF
CDR3nt: TGCGCCAGCAGCGAAAGGGGGGGGAGCAATCAGCCCCAGCATTTT

abundance: -
j_gene: TRBJ2-7
len: 17
v_gene: TRBV27
d_gene: TRBD2
CDR3aa: CASSSREREGRSYEQYF
CDR3nt: TGTGCCAGCAGTTCTCGGGAGCGGGAGGGCCGCTCCTACGAGCAGTACTTC

abundance: -
j_gene: TRBJ1-6
len: 16
v_gene: TRBV5-1
d_gene: TRBD1
CDR3aa: CASSPLGQGGGSPLHF
CDR3nt: TGCGCCAGCAGCCCCCTCGGACAGGGGGGTGGTTCACCCCTCCACTTT

abundance: -
j_gene: TRBJ2-1
len: 13
v_gene: TRBV13
d_gene: -
CDR3aa: CASSSYRVGEQFF
CDR3nt: TGTGCCAGCAGCAGTTACAGGGTAGGGGAGCAGTTCTTC

abundance: -
j_gene: TRBJ1-1
len: 15
v_gene: TRBV6-1
d_gene: -
CDR3aa: CASSERGQMNTEAFF
CDR3nt: TGTGCCAGCAGTGAACGTGGCCAGATGAACACTGAAGCTTTCTTT

abundance: -
j_gene: TRBJ1-2
len: 13
v_gene: TRBV28
d_gene: -
CDR3aa: CASSLPHGGGYTF
CDR3nt: TGTGCCAGCAGTTTGCCCCACGGAGGAGGCTACACCTTC

abundance: -
j_gene: TRBJ2-1
len: 15
v_gene: TRBV28
d_gene: -
CDR3aa: CASSPPAGSYNEQFF
CDR3nt: TGTGCCAGCAGCCCCCCTGCGGGCTCCTACAATGAGCAGTTCTTC

abundance: -
j_gene: TRBJ1-1
len: 14
v_gene: TRBV7-2
d_gene: -
CDR3aa: CASSLDGWNTEAFF
CDR3nt: TGTGCCAGCAGCTTAGACGGGTGGAACACTGAAGCTTTCTTT

abundance: -
j_gene: TRBJ1-1
len: 15
v_gene: TRBV6-5
d_gene: -
CDR3aa: CASSYSDRTNTEAFF
CDR3nt: TGTGCCAGCAGTTACTCGGACAGAACGAACACTGAAGCTTTCTTT

abundance: -
j_gene: TRBJ2-1
len: 14
v_gene: TRBV27
d_gene: -
CDR3aa: CASRPGLPYDEQFF
CDR3nt: TGTGCCAGCCGACCGGGACTGCCTTACGATGAGCAGTTCTTC

abundance: -
j_gene: TRBJ2-3
len: 15
v_gene: TRBV2
d_gene: TRBD1
CDR3aa: CASSEFTGGSDTQYF
CDR3nt: TGTGCCAGCAGTGAATTCACAGGGGGCTCAGATACGCAGTATTTT

abundance: -
j_gene: TRBJ2-1
len: 17
v_gene: TRBV5-1
d_gene: TRBD2
CDR3aa: CASSLQPSGSSYNEQFF
CDR3nt: TGCGCCAGCAGCTTGCAGCCTAGCGGGAGTTCCTACAATGAGCAGTTCTTC

abundance: -
j_gene: TRBJ2-5
len: 16
v_gene: TRBV5-1
d_gene: TRBD2
CDR3aa: CASSLGVSGGEETQYF
CDR3nt: TGCGCCAGCAGCTTGGGTGTTAGCGGGGGGGAAGAGACCCAGTACTTC

abundance: once
j_gene: TRBJ2-7
len: 12
v_gene: TRBV27
d_gene: -
CDR3aa: CATRAVTGEQYF
CDR3nt: TGTGCCACCCGGGCCGTGACGGGAGAGCAGTACTTC

abundance: -
j_gene: TRBJ2-5
len: 19
v_gene: TRBV30
d_gene: TRBD1
CDR3aa: CAWSVNVKGGQGSDETQYF
CDR3nt: TGTGCCTGGAGTGTAAATGTCAAGGGGGGACAGGGGAGTGACGAGACCCAGTACTTC

abundance: -
j_gene: TRBJ2-5
len: 15
v_gene: TRBV11-2
d_gene: TRBD1
CDR3aa: CASRSYRGYQETQYF
CDR3nt: TGTGCCAGCAGGTCCTACAGGGGGTACCAAGAGACCCAGTACTTC

abundance: -
j_gene: TRBJ2-6
len: 17
v_gene: TRBV18
d_gene: -
CDR3aa: CATPYYASGSGANVLTF
CDR3nt: TGTGCCACCCCATATTATGCCTCGGGTTCTGGGGCCAACGTCCTGACTTTC

abundance: -
j_gene: TRBJ1-5
len: 13
v_gene: TRBV14
d_gene: -
CDR3aa: CASSQERQGPQHF
CDR3nt: TGTGCCAGCAGCCAAGAGCGACAAGGGCCCCAGCATTTT

abundance: -
j_gene: TRBJ1-5
len: 14
v_gene: TRBV7-8
d_gene: -
CDR3aa: CASSLSGVNQPQHF
CDR3nt: TGTGCCAGCAGCTTATCAGGGGTCAATCAGCCCCAGCATTTT

abundance: -
j_gene: TRBJ2-7
len: 15
v_gene: TRBV5-4
d_gene: TRBD2
CDR3aa: CASSLVRGGSYEQYF
CDR3nt: TGTGCCAGCAGCTTGGTCCGGGGGGGATCCTACGAGCAGTACTTC